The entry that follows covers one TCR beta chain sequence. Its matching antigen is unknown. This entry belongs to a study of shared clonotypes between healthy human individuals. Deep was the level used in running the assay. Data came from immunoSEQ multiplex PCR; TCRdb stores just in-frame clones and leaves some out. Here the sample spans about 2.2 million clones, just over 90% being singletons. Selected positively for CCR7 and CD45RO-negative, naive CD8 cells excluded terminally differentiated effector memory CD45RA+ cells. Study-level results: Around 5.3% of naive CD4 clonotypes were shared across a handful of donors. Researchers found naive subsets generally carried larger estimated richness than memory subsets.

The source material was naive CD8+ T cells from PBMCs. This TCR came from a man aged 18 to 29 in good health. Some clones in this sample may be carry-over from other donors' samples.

The CDR3 sequence is CASRAGRGLAARTGELFF. CDR3 sequence (DNA): TGTGCCAGTAGAGCTGGACGAGGACTAGCGGCGAGAACCGGGGAGCTGTTTTTT. This sequence joins TRBV19 and TRBJ2-2; TRBD2 aligns across 10 bases. The CDR3 length is 18 residues. Germline lookup yields CDR1 LNHDA and CDR2 SQIVND (reference sequence). The V gene end was trimmed by 6 bases and the J gene end by 5 bases; junction bases not matched to a gene: 15.